The 18 T cell receptor beta chains in this list originate from one sample, sequenced in a study of immune reconstitution after stem cell transplant in scleroderma. TCRdb analysed the RT-PCR reads with MiXCR anew, one entry per CDR3 protein. The sample holds about 2,200 distinct CDR3 sequences, around 7% seen once. The specimen was obtained before or after autologous hematopoietic stem cell transplantation (not recorded which). Every receptor here comes from a male donor with systemic sclerosis.

This clonotype is labeled as medium-sized (0.01 to 0.1%). The V call is TRBV5-1, the J call TRBJ1-4; TRBD1 aligns across 10 bases. CDR1 and CDR2 (germline): SGHRS, YFSETQ. V lost 5 bases, J lost 6 bases, and 7 bases stayed unmatched. The CDR3 is 15 residues long. CDR3: CASRASGTGDEKLFF. The CDR3 DNA follows: TGCGCCAGCAGGGCTTCCGGGACAGGGGATGAAAAACTGTTTTTT. The whole variable domain, remainder taken from reference TRBV5-1 and TRBJ1-4, is KAGVTQTPRYLIKTRGQQVTLSCSPISGHRSVSWYQQTPGQGLQFLFEYFSETQRNKGNFPGRFSGRQFSNSRSEMNVSTLELGDSALYLCASRASGTGDEKLFFGSGTQLSVL.

This clonotype counts as medium-sized. The J gene is TRBJ2-2, the V gene TRBV7-2, with D hard to call. This CDR3 is 14 amino acids long. Per germline, CDR1 SGHTA and CDR2 FQGNSA. Deletions cut 1 base from V and 4 bases from J, with 7 bases between. For the CDR3, the DNA is TGTGCCAGCAGCTTAGAGACCTTCACCGGGGAGCTGTTTTTT. This translates into CASSLETFTGELFF. Drawing the rest from reference TRBV7-2 and TRBJ2-2, the complete variable domain is GAGVSQSPSNKVTEKGKDVELRCDPISGHTALYWYRQSLGQGLEFLIYFQGNSAPDKSGLPSDRFSAERTGGSVSTLTIQRTQQEDSAVYLCASSLETFTGELFFGEGSRLTVL.

The CDR3 DNA follows: TGCAGTGCTAAAGGGTCTAGCAATCAGCCCCAGCATTTT. This sequence encodes CSAKGSSNQPQHF. This chain links TRBV20-1 with TRBJ1-5; D remains ambiguous. Per germline, CDR1 DFQATT and CDR2 SNEGSKA (reference sequence). This CDR3 has 13 residues. V lost 4 bases, J lost 0 bases, and 7 bases lay in between.

Within the sample, this clonotype is medium-sized (0.01 to 0.1%). The chain carries TRBV11-3 and TRBJ2-2, with D uncertain. This CDR3 has 14 amino acids. V shed 1 base and J shed 6 bases, with 9 bases lying between them. CDR1 and CDR2 from the germline V gene are SGHNT and YENEEA. CDR3 protein: CASSLVARAGELFF. The CDR3 bases are TGTGCCAGCAGCTTAGTAGCTCGGGCCGGGGAGCTGTTTTTT. The variable domain in full, completed from reference TRBV11-3 and TRBJ2-2, reads EAGVVQSPRYKIIEKKQPVAFWCNPISGHNTLYWYLQNLGQGPELLIRYENEEAVDDSQLPKDRFSAERLKGVDSTLKIQPAELGDSAVYLCASSLVARAGELFFGEGSRLTVL.

A few counts support this clonotype. J is TRBJ2-5 and V is TRBV5-1; unclear D gene. CDR1 and CDR2 from the germline V gene are SGHRS and YFSETQ. The CDR3 totals 14 residues. V dropped 6 bases and J dropped 0 bases, with 12 bases sitting between them. The CDR3 sequence is CASNIRVHQETQYF. CDR3 nucleotide sequence: TGCGCCAGCAATATAAGGGTCCACCAAGAGACCCAGTACTTC. The variable domain in full, completed from reference TRBV5-1 and TRBJ2-5, reads KAGVTQTPRYLIKTRGQQVTLSCSPISGHRSVSWYQQTPGQGLQFLFEYFSETQRNKGNFPGRFSGRQFSNSRSEMNVSTLELGDSALYLCASNIRVHQETQYFGPGTRLLVL.

By sample fraction, this clonotype is medium-sized. The gene calls are TRBV5-1 and TRBJ1-1; 7 bases map to TRBD1. J lost 8 bases, V lost 1 base, and 5 bases had no gene match. This CDR3 contains 13 residues. Per the germline V gene, CDR1 is SGHRS and CDR2 is YFSETQ. The chain's CDR3 is CASSLQGTEEAFF. CDR3 sequence (DNA): TGCGCCAGCAGCTTGCAAGGGACAGAAGAAGCTTTCTTT.

A few counts support this clonotype. This chain connects TRBV5-6 to TRBJ2-7; perhaps TRBD1 as D (5 bases). The CDR3 has 18 residues. The V gene's germline CDR1 is SGHDT and CDR2 YYEEEE. V gave up 4 bases and J gave up 0 bases, with 23 bases separating them. For the CDR3, the DNA is TGTGCCAGCAGCCAAACCTTACTTGACAGCAGAAGCTCCTACGAGCAGTACTTC. Amino acid sequence: CASSQTLLDSRSSYEQYF.

This clonotype has more than one count but fewer than ten. The rearrangement joins TRBV20-1 to TRBJ2-3; TRBD2 might be the D (7 bases). The CDR3 extends over 16 amino acids. The germline CDR1 and CDR2 sequences are DFQATT and SNEGSKA (reference sequence). V was clipped by 5 bases and J by 2 bases, with 20 bases between them. CDR3 residues: CSADPARGPSTDTQYF. The DNA for the CDR3 is TGCAGTGCTGATCCCGCGCGGGGGCCGTCCACAGATACGCAGTATTTT.

By sample fraction, this clonotype is medium-sized. This chain links TRBV7-2 with TRBJ2-2; D may be TRBD1 (5 bases). Germline CDR1 is SGHTA and CDR2 is FQGNSA. This CDR3 is 14 amino acids long. Trimming stripped 1 base from V and 5 bases from J, with 8 bases between. This CDR3 reads CASSLGAGTGELFF. CDR3 DNA: TGTGCCAGCAGCTTAGGAGCAGGGACCGGGGAGCTGTTTTTT.

This chain joins TRBV2 and TRBJ2-1; possible D gene TRBD2, 5 bases. The CDR3 length is 15 residues. The germline gives CDR1 SNHLY, CDR2 FYNNEI. The V gene lost 6 bases and the J gene lost 0 bases, with 12 bases spanning the gap. The CDR3 here is CASRSGAGSYNEQFF. For the CDR3, the DNA is TGTGCCAGCAGGAGCGGTGCTGGCTCCTACAATGAGCAGTTCTTC.

This clonotype is categorized as medium-sized. The J gene is TRBJ1-2, the V gene TRBV6-2 or TRBV6-3; tentative D call: TRBD1 (6 bases). V was pared by 6 bases and J by 6 bases, with 29 bases between. The CDR3 runs to 18 residues. Germline V gives CDR1 MNHEY, CDR2 SVGEGT. This chain's CDR3 is CASRTPVQGITIVHGYTF. CDR3 sequence (DNA): TGTGCCAGCAGGACCCCGGTCCAGGGGATAACGATTGTCCATGGCTACACCTTC.

This clonotype was seen a few times. The chain joins TRBV7-7 to TRBJ2-7; tentative D call: TRBD2 (5 bases). Germline-derived CDR1 and CDR2 are SSHAT and FNYEAQ (reference sequence). The CDR3 covers 13 residues. V was cut by 5 bases and J by 7 bases, with 15 bases left in between. The CDR3 loop is CASSARGREEQYF. The CDR3 region has the DNA TGTGCCAGCAGCGCCCGGGGTAGGGAGGAGCAGTACTTC.

By frequency in the sample, this clonotype is medium-sized. The V and J genes are TRBV25-1 and TRBJ2-1; 10 bases map to TRBD2. After removal of 0 bases from V and 8 bases from J, the junction contained 10 bases not matched to a gene. The CDR3 is 17 residues long. Looked up from germline, CDR1 is MGHDK and CDR2 is SYGVNS. In DNA form, the CDR3 reads TGTGCCAGCAGTGAATATAGGTCTAGCGGGGGTAGGGATGAGCAGTTCTTC. It specifies CASSEYRSSGGRDEQFF. The full variable domain, rest sourced from reference TRBV25-1 and TRBJ2-1, is EADIYQTPRYLVIGTGKKITLECSQTMGHDKMYWYQQDPGMELHLIHYSYGVNSTEKGDLSSESTVSRIRTEHFPLTLESARPSHTSQYLCASSEYRSSGGRDEQFFGPGTRLTVL.

This clonotype qualifies as medium-sized. This chain connects TRBV19 to TRBJ2-1, with 14 nucleotides matching TRBD2. Looked up from germline, CDR1 is LNHDA and CDR2 is SQIVND (reference sequence). Trimming took 4 bases from V and 7 from J; bases not matched to a gene: 3. CDR3 length equals 15 residues. The CDR3 loop is CASSRLAGGINEQFF. DNA of the CDR3: TGTGCCAGTAGTAGACTAGCGGGGGGGATAAATGAGCAGTTCTTC.

The chain joins TRBV5-6 to TRBJ2-7; 7 bases are a match to TRBD1. Trimming at V came to 0 bases and at J to 5 bases, leaving 5 bases not matched to a gene. The germline gives CDR1 SGHDT, CDR2 YYEEEE. This CDR3 has 14 amino acids. The CDR3 region is CASSLVNRGHEQYF. The DNA of the CDR3 is TGTGCCAGCAGCTTGGTCAACAGGGGACACGAGCAGTACTTC.

This clonotype is categorized as medium-sized. The chain carries TRBV18 and TRBJ2-2; D uncertain. Germline assignment: CDR1 KGHSH and CDR2 LQKENI. Trimming removed 4 bases at V and 2 bases at J, with 11 bases between. The CDR3 length is 15 residues. CDR3 amino acids: CASSLSTPNTGELFF. In DNA, the CDR3 is TGTGCCAGCTCACTCTCGACTCCAAACACCGGGGAGCTGTTTTTT.

This clonotype rates as medium-sized. The rearrangement uses TRBV5-1 and TRBJ2-5; perhaps TRBD2 as D (6 bases). This CDR3 has 14 residues. Per germline, CDR1 SGHRS and CDR2 YFSETQ. The V and J ends lost 1 base and 5 bases respectively, with 12 bases between them. CDR3 bases: TGCGCCAGCAGCTTGAATGGAGGGATTGAGACCCAGTACTTC. Amino acids: CASSLNGGIETQYF.

This clonotype is classed as medium-sized (0.01 to 0.1%). CDR3 region: CASSLGSQSYEQYF. CDR3 nucleotides: TGTGCCAGCAGCTTGGGGAGCCAGTCCTACGAGCAGTACTTC. The rearrangement uses TRBV7-9 and TRBJ2-7, with D tentatively TRBD2 (5 bases). Trimming took 3 bases from V and 1 from J, leaving 10 bases between them. Germline V gene lookup returns CDR1 SEHNR and CDR2 FQNEAQ (reference sequence). The CDR3 totals 14 residues.